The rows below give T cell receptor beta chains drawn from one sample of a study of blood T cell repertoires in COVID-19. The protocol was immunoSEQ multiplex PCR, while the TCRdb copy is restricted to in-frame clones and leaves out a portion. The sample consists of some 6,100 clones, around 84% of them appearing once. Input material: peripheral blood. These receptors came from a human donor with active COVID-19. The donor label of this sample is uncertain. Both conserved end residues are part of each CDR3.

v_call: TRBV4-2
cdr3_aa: CASSQGSGDGELFF

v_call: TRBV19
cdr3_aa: CASSTRTGTASNQPQHF

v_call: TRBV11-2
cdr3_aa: CASSDRGANTGELFF

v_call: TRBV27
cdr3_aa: CASSLMGQGVPEAFF

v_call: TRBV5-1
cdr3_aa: CASSLLLADEETQYF

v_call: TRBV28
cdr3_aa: CASSGQVYGYTF

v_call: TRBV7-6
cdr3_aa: CASSFQDRVGGELFF

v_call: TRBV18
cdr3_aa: CASSLRAQAGTGDTQYF

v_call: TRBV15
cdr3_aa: CATSRLGGSDQPQHF

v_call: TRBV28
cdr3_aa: CASSLFGGGGLDTQYF

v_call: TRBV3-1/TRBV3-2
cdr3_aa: CASSPRDRAAEQYF

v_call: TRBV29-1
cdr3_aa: CSVDGGDLTNLRSGANVLTF

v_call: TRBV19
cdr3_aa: CASSIPRQGNQPQHF

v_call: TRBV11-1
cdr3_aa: CASSPVYGGYEQYF

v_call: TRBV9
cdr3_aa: CASSVEDRRTEAFF

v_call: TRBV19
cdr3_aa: CASSPLETVANTGELFF

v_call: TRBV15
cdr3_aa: CATTAELGELFF

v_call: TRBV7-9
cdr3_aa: CASSGRGSTDTQYF

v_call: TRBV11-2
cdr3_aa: CASSLRFSLGAGEQYF

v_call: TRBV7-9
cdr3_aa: CAILRDRGPDTF

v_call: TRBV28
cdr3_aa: CASCYVGKGGVSPLHF

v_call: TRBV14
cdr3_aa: CASSQAITGDSTDTQYF

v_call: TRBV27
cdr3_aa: CASSSPLLTGNTGELFF

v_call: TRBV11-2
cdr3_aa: CASSSRLGNTEAFF

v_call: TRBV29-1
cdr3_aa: CSVDMGGTGIGYTF

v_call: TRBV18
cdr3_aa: CASSPPGLAGRDEQFF

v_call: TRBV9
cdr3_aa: CASSVATGTPDTQYF

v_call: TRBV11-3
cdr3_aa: CASSLGGLAGVGTGELFF

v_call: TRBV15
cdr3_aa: CATSRETAFDIIAKNIQYF

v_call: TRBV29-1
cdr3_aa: CSVEGGVSGNTIYF

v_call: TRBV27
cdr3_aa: CASSLRGNTEAFF

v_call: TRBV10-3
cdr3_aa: CAISVAGDLLEQYF

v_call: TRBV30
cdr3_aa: CAWSPWTAVYGYTF

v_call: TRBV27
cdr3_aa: CASSFLWRGGANVLTF

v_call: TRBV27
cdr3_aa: CASSPTGRAKNIQYF

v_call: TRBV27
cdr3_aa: CASSSDSNYGYTF

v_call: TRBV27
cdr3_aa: CASSFVTSGRYEQFF

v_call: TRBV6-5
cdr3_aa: CASSYSWQGPHNEQFF

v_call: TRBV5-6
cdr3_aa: CASSRAYEQYF

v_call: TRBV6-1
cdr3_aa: CASSESFGQGIGEAFF

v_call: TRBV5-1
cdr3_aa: CASRQNYGYTF

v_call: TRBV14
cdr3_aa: CASSQDGVLGEWNEQFF

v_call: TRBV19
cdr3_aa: CASSTIGWEPQHF

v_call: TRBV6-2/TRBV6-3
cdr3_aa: CASSYSGSLYTEAFF

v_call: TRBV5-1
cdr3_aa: CASSLTANSGNTIYF

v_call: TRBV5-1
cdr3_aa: CASSLTEQGGETQYF

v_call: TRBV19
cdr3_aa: CASRNRDRSGDEQFF

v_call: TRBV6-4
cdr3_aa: CASSELDRWNTEAFF